These 5 T cell receptor beta chains were all obtained from the same sample, sequenced in a study of blood T cell repertoires in COVID-19 (dated by TCRdb to between 2020 and 2021). Library prep was done by the immunoSEQ multiplex PCR assay. The immuneACCESS repertoire file appears here via TCRdb, limited to in-frame rearrangements. These files lack a portion of the clones; in checked studies, under half of the deficit traces to unresolved V genes, and the cause of the others is not known. The sample records around 480,000 clones, 75% to 90% of which are singletons. Roughly 0.7% of the sample rests with the top ten. The sample consisted of PBMCs or T cells enriched from blood (not recorded which). The receptors come from a young woman who had recovered from COVID-19.

The rearrangement links TRBV24-1 to TRBJ1-3; D not certain. The V gene lost 3 bases and the J gene lost 1 base, with 9 bases spanning the gap. The CDR3 is made up of 15 amino acids. Per the germline V gene, CDR1 is KGHDR and CDR2 is SFDVKD. The CDR3 loop is CATSDSRTSGNTIYF. As DNA, the CDR3 is TGTGCCACCAGTGATAGCAGGACTTCTGGAAACACCATATATTTT.

Only a few counts were recorded for this clone. The rearrangement joins TRBV29-1 to TRBJ1-1; the D is unclear. The CDR3 covers 10 residues. The V end lost 7 bases, the J end lost 2 bases, and 5 bases lay between the germline ends. Germline-derived CDR1 and CDR2 are SQVTM and ANQGSEA. Here the CDR3 DNA reads TGCAGCGCCCAAAACACTGAAGCTTTCTTT. Its protein product is CSAQNTEAFF.

The chain employs TRBV19 and TRBJ2-5, with 10 bases identical to TRBD1. V lost 6 bases to trimming and J lost 5 bases; unmatched junction nucleotides: 9. The germline V gene encodes CDR1 LNHDA and CDR2 SQIVND (reference sequence). This CDR3 contains 15 residues. CDR3 sequence reads: CASSPGTGVWETQYF. In nucleotides, the CDR3 is TGTGCCAGTAGCCCCGGGACAGGGGTATGGGAGACCCAGTACTTC.

The gene calls are TRBV5-1 and TRBJ2-2; possible D gene TRBD1, 6 bases. Germline V gene lookup returns CDR1 SGHRS and CDR2 YFSETQ. The V end was cut by 3 bases, the J end by 3 bases, with 12 bases between. The CDR3 is 15 residues long. The CDR3 DNA follows: TGCGCCAGCAGCTCGGATTGGACAGACACCGGGGAGCTGTTTTTT. This encodes CASSSDWTDTGELFF.

This clone was picked up one time. The rearrangement links TRBV4-2 to TRBJ1-2; D may be TRBD1 (6 bases). Looked up from germline, CDR1 is LGHNA and CDR2 is YNFKEQ. This CDR3 comprises 18 residues. The V and J ends lost 1 base and 7 bases respectively, with 25 bases between them. The CDR3 is CASSQASPLAGDFSGYTF. CDR3 nucleotides: TGTGCCAGCAGCCAAGCTTCCCCCCTGGCAGGGGATTTCAGTGGCTACACCTTC.